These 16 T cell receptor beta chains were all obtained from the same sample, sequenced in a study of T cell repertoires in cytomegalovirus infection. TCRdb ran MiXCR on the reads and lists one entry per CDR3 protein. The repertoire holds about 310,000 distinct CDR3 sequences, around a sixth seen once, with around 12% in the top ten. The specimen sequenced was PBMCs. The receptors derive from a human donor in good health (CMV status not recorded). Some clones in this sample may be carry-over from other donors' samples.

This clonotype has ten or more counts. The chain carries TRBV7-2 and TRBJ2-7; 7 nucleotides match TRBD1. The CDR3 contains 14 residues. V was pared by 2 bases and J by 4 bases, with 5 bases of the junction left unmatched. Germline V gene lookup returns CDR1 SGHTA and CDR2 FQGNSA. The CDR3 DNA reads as TGTGCCAGCAGCTTAACATCAGGGGGTTACGAGCAGTACTTC. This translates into CASSLTSGGYEQYF.

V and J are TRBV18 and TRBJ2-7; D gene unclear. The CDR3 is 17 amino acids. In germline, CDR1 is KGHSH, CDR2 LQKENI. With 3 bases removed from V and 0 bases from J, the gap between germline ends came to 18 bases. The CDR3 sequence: CASSPLEGPLSSYEQYF. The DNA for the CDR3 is TGTGCCAGCTCACCCCTCGAAGGCCCACTAAGCTCCTACGAGCAGTACTTC.

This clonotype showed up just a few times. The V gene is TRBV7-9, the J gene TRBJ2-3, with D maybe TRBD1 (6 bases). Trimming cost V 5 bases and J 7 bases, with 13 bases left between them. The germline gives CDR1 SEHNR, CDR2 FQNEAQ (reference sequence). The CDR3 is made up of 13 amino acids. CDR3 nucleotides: TGTGCCAGCAGCCCGCTAAGGGGGAATACGCAGTATTTT. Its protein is CASSPLRGNTQYF.

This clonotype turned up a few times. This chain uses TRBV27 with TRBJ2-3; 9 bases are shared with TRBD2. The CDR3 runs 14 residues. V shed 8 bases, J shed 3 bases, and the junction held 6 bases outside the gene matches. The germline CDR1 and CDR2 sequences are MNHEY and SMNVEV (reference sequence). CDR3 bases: TGTGCCAGCGGGCGGGGGGGCAAAACAGATACGCAGTATTTT. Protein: CASGRGGKTDTQYF.

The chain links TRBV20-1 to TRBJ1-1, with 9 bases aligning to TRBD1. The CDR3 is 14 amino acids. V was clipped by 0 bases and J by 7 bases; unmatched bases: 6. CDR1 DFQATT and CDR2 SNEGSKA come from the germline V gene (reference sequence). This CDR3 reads CSAREGTGRSEAFF. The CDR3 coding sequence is TGCAGTGCTAGAGAAGGGACAGGGAGAAGTGAAGCTTTCTTT.

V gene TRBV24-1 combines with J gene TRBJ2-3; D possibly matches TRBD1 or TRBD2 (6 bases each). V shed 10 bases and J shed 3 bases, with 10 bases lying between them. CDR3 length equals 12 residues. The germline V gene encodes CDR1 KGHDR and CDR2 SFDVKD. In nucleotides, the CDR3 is TGTGCCACAGGGGGGCTGACAGATACGCAGTATTTT. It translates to CATGGLTDTQYF.

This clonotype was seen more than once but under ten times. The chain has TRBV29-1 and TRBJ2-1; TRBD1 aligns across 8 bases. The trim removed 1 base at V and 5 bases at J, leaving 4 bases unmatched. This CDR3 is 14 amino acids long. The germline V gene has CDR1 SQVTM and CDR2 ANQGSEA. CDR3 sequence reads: CSVEGRGRHNEQFF. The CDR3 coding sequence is TGCAGCGTTGAAGGCAGGGGGCGCCACAATGAGCAGTTCTTC.

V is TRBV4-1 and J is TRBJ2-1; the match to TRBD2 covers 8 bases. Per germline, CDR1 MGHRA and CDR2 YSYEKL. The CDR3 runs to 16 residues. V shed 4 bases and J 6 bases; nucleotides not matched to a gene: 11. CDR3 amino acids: CASSRGGLGTSNEQFF. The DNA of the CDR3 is TGCGCCAGCAGCCGAGGGGGGCTTGGGACTAGCAATGAGCAGTTCTTC.

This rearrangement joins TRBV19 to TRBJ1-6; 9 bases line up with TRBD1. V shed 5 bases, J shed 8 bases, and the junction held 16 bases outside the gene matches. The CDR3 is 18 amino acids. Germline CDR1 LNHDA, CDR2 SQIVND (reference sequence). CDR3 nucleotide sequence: TGTGCCAGTAGTCTTAGACCAAGGACAGGGGTGATGGATTCACCCCTCCACTTT. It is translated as CASSLRPRTGVMDSPLHF.

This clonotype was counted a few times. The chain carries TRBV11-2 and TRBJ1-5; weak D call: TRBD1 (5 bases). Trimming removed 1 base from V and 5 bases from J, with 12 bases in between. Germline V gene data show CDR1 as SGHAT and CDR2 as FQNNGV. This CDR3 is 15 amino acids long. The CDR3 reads CASSLGSGSYQPQHF. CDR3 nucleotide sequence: TGTGCCAGCAGCTTAGGGTCAGGGTCGTATCAGCCCCAGCATTTT. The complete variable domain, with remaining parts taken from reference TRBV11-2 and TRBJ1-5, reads EAGVAQSPRYKIIEKRQSVAFWCNPISGHATLYWYQQILGQGPKLLIQFQNNGVVDDSQLPKDRFSAERLKGVDSTLKIQPAKLEDSAVYLCASSLGSGSYQPQHFGDGTRLSIL.

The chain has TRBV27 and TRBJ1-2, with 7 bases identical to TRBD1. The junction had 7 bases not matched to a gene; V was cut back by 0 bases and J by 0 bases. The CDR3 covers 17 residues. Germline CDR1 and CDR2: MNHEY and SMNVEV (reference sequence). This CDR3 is CASSLSAPGQANYGYTF. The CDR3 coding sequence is TGTGCCAGCAGTTTATCGGCCCCTGGACAGGCTAACTATGGCTACACCTTC.

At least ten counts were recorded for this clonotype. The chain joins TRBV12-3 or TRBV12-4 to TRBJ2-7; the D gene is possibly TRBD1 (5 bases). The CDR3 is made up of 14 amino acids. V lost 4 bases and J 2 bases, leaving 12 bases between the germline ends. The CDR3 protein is CASSSAGLTYEQYF. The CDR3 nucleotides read TGTGCCAGCAGTTCCGCAGGGCTAACCTACGAGCAGTACTTC.

CDR3 protein: CASSEVWGIAKNIQYF. The DNA of the CDR3 is TGTGCCAGCAGTGAAGTTTGGGGCATAGCCAAAAACATTCAGTACTTC. The rearrangement links TRBV6-1 to TRBJ2-4, with D possibly matching TRBD1 (5 bases). The germline gives CDR1 MNHNS, CDR2 SASEGT. The CDR3 spans 16 residues. Between the trimmed V and J ends, which lost 1 base and 0 bases, there was a span of 10 bases.

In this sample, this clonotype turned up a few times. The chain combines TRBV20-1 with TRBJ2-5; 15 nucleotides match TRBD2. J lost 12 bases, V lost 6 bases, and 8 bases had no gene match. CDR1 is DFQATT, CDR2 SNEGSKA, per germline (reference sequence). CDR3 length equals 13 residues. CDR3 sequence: CSAGLAGGPFKYF. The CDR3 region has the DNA TGCAGTGCGGGACTAGCGGGGGGACCTTTCAAGTACTTC.

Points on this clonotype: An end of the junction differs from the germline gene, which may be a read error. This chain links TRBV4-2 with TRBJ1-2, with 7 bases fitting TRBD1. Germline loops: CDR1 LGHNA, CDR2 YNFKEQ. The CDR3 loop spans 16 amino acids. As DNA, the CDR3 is TGTGCCAGCAGCGAAGATGACAGGGCTGGTGGGTATGGCTACACCTTC. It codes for CASSEDDRAGGYGYTF.

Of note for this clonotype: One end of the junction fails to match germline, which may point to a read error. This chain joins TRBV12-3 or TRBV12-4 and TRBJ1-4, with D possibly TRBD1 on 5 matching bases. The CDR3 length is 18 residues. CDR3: CASSKGADLPLTYEKLFF. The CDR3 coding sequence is TGTGCCAGCAGCAAAGGGGCCGACCTACCCCTAACTTATGAAAAACTGTTTTTT.